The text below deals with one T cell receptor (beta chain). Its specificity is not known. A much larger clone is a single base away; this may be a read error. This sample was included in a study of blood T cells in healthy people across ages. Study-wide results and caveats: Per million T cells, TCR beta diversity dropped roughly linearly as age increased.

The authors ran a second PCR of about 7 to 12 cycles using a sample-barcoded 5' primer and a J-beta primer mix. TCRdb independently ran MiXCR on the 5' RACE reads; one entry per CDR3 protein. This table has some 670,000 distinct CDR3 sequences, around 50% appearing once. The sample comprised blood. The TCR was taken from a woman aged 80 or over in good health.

CDR3 in DNA: TGTGCCAGCAGCTCCCTTGACAGGGGCACAGATACGCAGTATTTT. This translates into CASSSLDRGTDTQYF. This sequence joins TRBV12-3 or TRBV12-4 and TRBJ2-3; TRBD1 aligns across 7 bases. The CDR3 contains 15 residues. V lost 6 bases, J lost 1 base, and 7 bases stayed unmatched.